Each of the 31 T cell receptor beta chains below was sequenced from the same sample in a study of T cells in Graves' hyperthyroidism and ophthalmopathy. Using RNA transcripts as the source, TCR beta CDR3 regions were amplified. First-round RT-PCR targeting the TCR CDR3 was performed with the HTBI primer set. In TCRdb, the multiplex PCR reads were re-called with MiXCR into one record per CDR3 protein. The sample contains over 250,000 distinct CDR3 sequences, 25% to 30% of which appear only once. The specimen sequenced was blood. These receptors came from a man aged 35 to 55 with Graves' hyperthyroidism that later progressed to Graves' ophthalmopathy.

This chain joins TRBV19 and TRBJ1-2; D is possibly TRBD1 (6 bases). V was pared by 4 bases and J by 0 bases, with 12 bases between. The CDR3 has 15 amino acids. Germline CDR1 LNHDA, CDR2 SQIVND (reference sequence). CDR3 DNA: TGTGCCAGTAGTAGTACCGGGACAACTAACTATGGCTACACCTTC. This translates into CASSSTGTTNYGYTF.

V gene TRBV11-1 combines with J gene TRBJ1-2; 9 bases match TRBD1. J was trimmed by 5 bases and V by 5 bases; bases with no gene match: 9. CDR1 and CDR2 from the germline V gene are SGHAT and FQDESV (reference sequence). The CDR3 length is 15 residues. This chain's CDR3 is CASSPAGTGYYGYTF. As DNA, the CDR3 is TGTGCCAGCAGCCCTGCCGGGACAGGGTATTATGGCTACACCTTC.

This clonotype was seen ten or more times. CDR3 bases: TGTGCCAGCAGCAGACAGGGGCCCTACGAGCAGTACTTC. Its translation is CASSRQGPYEQYF. The rearrangement joins TRBV28 to TRBJ2-7; 8 bases are shared with TRBD1. This CDR3 spans 13 amino acids. The ends lost 6 bases at V and 2 bases at J; junction bases unmatched: 3. CDR1 is MDHEN, CDR2 SYDVKM, per germline.

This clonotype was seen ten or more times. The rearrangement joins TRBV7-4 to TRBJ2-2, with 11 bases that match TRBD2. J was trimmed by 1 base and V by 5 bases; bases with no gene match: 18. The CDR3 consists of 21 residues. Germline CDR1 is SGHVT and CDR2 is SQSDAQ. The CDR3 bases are TGTGCCAGCAGCAACCGACTAGCGGGACGCACGCCAATCCTGAACACCGGGGAGCTGTTTTTT. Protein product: CASSNRLAGRTPILNTGELFF.

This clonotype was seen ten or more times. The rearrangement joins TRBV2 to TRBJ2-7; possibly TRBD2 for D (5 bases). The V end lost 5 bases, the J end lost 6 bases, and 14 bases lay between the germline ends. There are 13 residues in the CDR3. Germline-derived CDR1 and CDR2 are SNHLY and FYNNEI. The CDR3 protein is CASSPGLASEQYF. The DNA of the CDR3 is TGTGCCAGCAGTCCCGGACTCGCCAGCGAGCAGTACTTC.

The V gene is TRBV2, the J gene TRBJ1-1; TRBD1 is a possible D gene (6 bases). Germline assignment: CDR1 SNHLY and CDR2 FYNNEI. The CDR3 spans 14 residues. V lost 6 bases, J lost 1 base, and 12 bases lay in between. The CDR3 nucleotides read TGTGCCAGCAGCCGACAGGTTCCGAACACTGAAGCTTTCTTT. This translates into CASSRQVPNTEAFF.

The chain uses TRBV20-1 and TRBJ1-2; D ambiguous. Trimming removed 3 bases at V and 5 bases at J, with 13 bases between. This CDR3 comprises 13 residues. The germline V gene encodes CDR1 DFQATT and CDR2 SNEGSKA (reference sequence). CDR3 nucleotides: TGCAGTGCTAGGAGGGAGGGAGGGTATGGCTACACCTTC. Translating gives CSARREGGYGYTF.

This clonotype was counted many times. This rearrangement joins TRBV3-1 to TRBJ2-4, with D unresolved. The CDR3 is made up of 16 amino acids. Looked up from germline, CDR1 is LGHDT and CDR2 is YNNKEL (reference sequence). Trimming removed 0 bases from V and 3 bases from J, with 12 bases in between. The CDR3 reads CASSQDMRRRKNIQYF. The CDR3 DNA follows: TGTGCCAGCAGCCAAGACATGAGACGGCGCAAAAACATTCAGTACTTC.

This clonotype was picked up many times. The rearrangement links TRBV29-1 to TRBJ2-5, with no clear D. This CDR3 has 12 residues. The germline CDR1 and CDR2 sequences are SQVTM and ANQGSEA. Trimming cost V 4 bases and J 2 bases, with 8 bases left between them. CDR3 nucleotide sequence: TGCAGCGTTGCGCGGCAGCAAGAGACCCAGTACTTC. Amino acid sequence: CSVARQQETQYF. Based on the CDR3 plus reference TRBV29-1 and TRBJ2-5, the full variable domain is SAVISQKPSRDICQRGTSLTIQCQVDSQVTMMFWYRQQPGQSLTLIATANQGSEATYESGFVIDKFPISRPNLTFSTLTVSNMSPEDSSIYLCSVARQQETQYFGPGTRLLVL.

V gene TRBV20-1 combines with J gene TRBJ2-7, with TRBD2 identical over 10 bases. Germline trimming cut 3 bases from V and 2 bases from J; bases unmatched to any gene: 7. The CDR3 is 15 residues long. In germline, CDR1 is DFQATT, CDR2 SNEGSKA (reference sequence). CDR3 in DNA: TGCAGTGCTAGGCTTAGCGGGAGGAGCACCTACGAGCAGTACTTC. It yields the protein CSARLSGRSTYEQYF.

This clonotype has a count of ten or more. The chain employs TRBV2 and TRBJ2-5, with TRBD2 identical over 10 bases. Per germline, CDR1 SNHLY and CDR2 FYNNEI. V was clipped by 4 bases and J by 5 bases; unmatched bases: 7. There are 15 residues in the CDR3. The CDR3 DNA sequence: TGTGCCAGCAGTGGGGTTAGCGGGAGGTGGGAGACCCAGTACTTC. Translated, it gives CASSGVSGRWETQYF.

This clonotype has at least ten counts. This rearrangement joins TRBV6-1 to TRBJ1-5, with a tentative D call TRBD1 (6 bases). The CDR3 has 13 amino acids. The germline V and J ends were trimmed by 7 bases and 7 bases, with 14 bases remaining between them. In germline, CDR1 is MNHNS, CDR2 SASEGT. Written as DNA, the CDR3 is TGTGCCAGCATGAGGGGGGGTGGACAGCCCCAGCATTTT. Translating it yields CASMRGGGQPQHF.

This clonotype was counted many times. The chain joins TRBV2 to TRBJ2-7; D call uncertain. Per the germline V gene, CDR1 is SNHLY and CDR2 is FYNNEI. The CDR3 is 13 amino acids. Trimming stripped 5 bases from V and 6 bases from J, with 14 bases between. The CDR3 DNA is TGTGCCAGCAGTAGGGATCTTCCTAGCGAGCAGTACTTC. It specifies CASSRDLPSEQYF.

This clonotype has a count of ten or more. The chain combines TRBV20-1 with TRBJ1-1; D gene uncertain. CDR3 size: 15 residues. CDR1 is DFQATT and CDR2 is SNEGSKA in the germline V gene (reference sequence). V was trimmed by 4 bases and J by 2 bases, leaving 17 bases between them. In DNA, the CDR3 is TGCAGTGCTAAGGTGGCTAGGTCGGACAACACTGAAGCTTTCTTT. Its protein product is CSAKVARSDNTEAFF.

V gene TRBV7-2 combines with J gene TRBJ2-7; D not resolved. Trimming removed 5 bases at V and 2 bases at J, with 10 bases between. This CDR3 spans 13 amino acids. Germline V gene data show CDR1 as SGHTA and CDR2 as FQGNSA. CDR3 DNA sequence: TGTGCCAGCAGCCGCAGTTCACCCTACGAGCAGTACTTC. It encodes CASSRSSPYEQYF. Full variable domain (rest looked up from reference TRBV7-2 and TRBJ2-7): GAGVSQSPSNKVTEKGKDVELRCDPISGHTALYWYRQSLGQGLEFLIYFQGNSAPDKSGLPSDRFSAERTGGSVSTLTIQRTQQEDSAVYLCASSRSSPYEQYFGPGTRLTVT.

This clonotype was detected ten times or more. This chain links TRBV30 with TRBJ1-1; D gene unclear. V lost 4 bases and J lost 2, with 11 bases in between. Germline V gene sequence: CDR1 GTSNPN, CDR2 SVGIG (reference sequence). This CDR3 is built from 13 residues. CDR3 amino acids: CAWTAGVNTEAFF. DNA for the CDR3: TGTGCCTGGACCGCCGGGGTAAACACTGAAGCTTTCTTT.

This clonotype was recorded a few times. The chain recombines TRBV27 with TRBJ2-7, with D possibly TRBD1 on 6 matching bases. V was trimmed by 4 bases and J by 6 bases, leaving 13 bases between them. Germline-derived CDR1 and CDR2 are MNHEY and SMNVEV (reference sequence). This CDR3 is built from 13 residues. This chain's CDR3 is CASSWAGVGEQYF. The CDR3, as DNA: TGTGCCAGCAGTTGGGCAGGGGTTGGCGAGCAGTACTTC.

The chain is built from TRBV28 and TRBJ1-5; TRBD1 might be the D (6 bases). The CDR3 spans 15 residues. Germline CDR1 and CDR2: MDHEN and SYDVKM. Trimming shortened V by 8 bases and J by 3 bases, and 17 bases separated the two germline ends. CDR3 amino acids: CASVKDGTPNQPQHF. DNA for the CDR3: TGTGCCAGCGTGAAGGACGGGACACCCAATCAGCCCCAGCATTTT.

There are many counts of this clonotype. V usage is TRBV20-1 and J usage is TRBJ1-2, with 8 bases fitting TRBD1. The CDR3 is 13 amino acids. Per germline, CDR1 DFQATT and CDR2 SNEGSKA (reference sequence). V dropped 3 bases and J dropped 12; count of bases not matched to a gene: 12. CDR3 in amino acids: CSARMGTGYLHTF. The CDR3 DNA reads TGCAGTGCTAGGATGGGGACAGGCTATCTTCACACCTTC.

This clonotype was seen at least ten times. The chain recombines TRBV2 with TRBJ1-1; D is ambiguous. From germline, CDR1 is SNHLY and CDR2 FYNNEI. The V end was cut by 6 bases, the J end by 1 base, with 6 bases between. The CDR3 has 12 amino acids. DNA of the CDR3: TGTGCCAGCAGGGCAACGAACACTGAAGCTTTCTTT. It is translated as CASRATNTEAFF.

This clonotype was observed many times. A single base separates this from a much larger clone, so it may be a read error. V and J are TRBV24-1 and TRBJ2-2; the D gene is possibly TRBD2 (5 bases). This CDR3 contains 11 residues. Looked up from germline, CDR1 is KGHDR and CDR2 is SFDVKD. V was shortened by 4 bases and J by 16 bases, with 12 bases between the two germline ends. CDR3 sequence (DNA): TGTGCCACCAGTGAGTCCCAGCGGCGGTTTTTT. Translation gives CATSESQRRFF.

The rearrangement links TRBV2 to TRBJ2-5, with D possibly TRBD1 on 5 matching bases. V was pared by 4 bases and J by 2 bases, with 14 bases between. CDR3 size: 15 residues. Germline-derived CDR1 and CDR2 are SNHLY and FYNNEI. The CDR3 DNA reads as TGTGCCAGCAGTGGACGACAGTTGGTTCAAGAGACCCAGTACTTC. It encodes CASSGRQLVQETQYF.

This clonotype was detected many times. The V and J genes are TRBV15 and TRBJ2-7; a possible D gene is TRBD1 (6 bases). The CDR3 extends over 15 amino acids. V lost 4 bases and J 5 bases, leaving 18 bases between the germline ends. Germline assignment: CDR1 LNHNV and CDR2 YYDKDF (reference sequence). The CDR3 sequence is CATSNSWQGFHEQYF. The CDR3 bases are TGTGCCACCAGCAACTCGTGGCAGGGGTTTCACGAGCAGTACTTC.

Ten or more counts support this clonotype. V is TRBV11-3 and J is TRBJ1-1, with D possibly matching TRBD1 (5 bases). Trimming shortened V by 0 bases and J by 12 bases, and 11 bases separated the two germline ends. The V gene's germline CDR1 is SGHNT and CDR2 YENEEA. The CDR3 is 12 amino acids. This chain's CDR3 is CASSLDGGRSFF. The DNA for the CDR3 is TGTGCCAGCAGCTTAGATGGGGGTAGGTCTTTCTTT.

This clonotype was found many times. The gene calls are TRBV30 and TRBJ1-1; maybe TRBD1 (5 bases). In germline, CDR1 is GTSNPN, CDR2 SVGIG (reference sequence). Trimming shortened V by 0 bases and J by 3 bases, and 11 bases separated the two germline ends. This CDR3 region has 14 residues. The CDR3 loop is CAWSVPGQYTEAFF. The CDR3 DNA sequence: TGTGCCTGGAGTGTACCAGGGCAGTACACTGAAGCTTTCTTT.

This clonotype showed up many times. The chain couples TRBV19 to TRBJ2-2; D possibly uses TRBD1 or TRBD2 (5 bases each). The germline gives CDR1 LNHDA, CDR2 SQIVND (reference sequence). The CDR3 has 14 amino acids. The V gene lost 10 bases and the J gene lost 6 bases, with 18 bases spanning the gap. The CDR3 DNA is TGTGCCACCGGGACGACTATCCGAGCCGGGGAGCTGTTTTTT. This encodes CATGTTIRAGELFF.

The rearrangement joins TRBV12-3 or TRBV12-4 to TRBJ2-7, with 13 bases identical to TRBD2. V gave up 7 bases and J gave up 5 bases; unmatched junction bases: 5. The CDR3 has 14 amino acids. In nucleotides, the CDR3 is TGTGCCAGCATTCGCGGACTAGCGGGAGACGAGCAGTACTTC. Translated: CASIRGLAGDEQYF.

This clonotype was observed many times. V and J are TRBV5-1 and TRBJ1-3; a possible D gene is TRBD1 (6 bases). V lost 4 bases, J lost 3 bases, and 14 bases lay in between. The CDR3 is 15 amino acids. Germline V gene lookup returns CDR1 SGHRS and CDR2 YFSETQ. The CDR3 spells CASSIGQKNGNTIYF. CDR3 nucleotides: TGCGCCAGCAGCATCGGACAGAAAAATGGAAACACCATATATTTT.

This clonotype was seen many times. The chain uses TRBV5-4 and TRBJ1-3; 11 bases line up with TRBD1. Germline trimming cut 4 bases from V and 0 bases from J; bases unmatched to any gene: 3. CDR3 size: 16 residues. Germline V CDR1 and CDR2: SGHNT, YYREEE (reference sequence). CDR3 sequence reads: CASSAGTGGSGNTIYF. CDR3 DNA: TGTGCCAGCAGCGCCGGGACAGGGGGCTCTGGAAACACCATATATTTT.

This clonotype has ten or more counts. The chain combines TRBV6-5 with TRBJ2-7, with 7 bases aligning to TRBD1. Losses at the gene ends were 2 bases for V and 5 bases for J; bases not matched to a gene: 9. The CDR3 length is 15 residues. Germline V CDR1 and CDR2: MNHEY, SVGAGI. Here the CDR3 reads CASSYRPLTGDEQYF. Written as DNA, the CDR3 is TGTGCCAGCAGTTACAGGCCCCTCACAGGGGACGAGCAGTACTTC.

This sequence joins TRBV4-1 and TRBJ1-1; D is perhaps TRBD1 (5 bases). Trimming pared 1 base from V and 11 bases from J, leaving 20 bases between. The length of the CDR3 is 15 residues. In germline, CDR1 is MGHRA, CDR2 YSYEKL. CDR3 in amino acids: CASSQVKSTQGGAFF. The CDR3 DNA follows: TGCGCCAGCAGCCAAGTCAAGTCCACGCAGGGAGGCGCTTTCTTT.